One T cell receptor (beta chain) is described in this entry. The sample originates from a study of T-cell reconstitution after alpha-beta-depleted transplantation in children. The TCRbeta library incorporated unique molecular identifiers. TCRdb analysed the PCR reads with MiXCR anew, one entry per CDR3 protein. The top ten clones hold less than 2.5% of a sample with about 500,000 distinct CDR3 sequences, approximately 29% of them seen once. This CDR3 is 18 amino acids long. V was cut by 3 bases and J by 3 bases, with 23 bases left in between. This chain uses TRBV12-3 or TRBV12-4 with TRBJ1-1; D not resolved. The receptor was isolated from a human donor who donated a stem cell graft to a child with aplastic anemia. The sequenced sample was PBMCs from the stem cell graft donor, obtained from the stem cell graft. The CDR3 region has the DNA TGTGCCAGCAGTTTCCCGGGGTTCTCCATCCTTGGGGACACTGAAGCTTTCTTT. It is translated as CASSFPGFSILGDTEAFF.